The clone carrying this T cell receptor (beta chain) showed up many times. The antigen remains undetermined. Expressed TCRB transcripts were sequenced because the isolated RNA had all been reverse transcribed beforehand. The protocol was immunoSEQ multiplex PCR, while the TCRdb copy is restricted to in-frame clones and leaves out a portion. The sample includes around 300,000 clones, around 7.3% of them seen just once. This sample was included in a study of beta chain features in type 1 diabetes. V was shortened by 5 bases and J by 4 bases, with 11 bases between the two germline ends. The V gene's germline CDR1 is PRHDT and CDR2 FYEKMQ (reference sequence). The CDR3 is 13 residues long. Study outcomes and limitations: Sequencing from cDNA could over-represent high-TCR-expressing cells. Sampled from patients, naive, central memory and Treg TCRB repertoires appeared more similar than those sampled from healthy donors.

Sequencing was carried out using central memory CD4+ T cells from blood. The origin of this receptor is a woman between 18 and 29 years old in good health. The gene calls are TRBV13 and TRBJ1-2, with D perhaps TRBD1 (6 bases). The CDR3 reads CASSQGQSYGYTF. CDR3 DNA sequence: TGTGCCAGCAGCCAAGGACAGAGCTATGGCTACACCTTC. The complete variable domain, with remaining parts taken from reference TRBV13 and TRBJ1-2, reads AAGVIQSPRHLIKEKRETATLKCYPIPRHDTVYWYQQGPGQDPQFLISFYEKMQSDKGSIPDRFSAQQFSDYHSELNMSSLELGDSALYFCASSQGQSYGYTFGSGTRLTVV.